The entry that follows covers one T cell receptor beta chain sequence. Its antigen is as yet unknown. This sample stems from a study of tumor-infiltrating lymphocytes in localized non-small cell lung cancer. Whole-study context: Some samples were collected after neoadjuvant chemotherapy; smokers, never-smokers and several histologies were included. The study's findings and limits: Higher tumor T cell infiltration than in uninvolved lung was supported by TCRbeta sequencing.

Deletions cut 2 bases from V and 1 base from J, with 12 bases between. The germline V gene has CDR1 MDHEN and CDR2 SYDVKM. The CDR3 extends over 15 amino acids. This table comes from immunoSEQ multiplex PCR, and its TCRdb copy is limited to in-frame clones, with some not included. Among several thousand clones, about 80% were seen once, and the ten largest hold around 7%. The rearrangement uses TRBV28 and TRBJ2-7; no clear D. Sequenced input: uninvolved lung tissue not adjacent to the tumor. The clonotype comes from a human donor with non-small cell lung cancer. CDR3 sequence: CASSLITLRSYEQYF. CDR3 in DNA: TGTGCCAGCAGTTTAATCACCCTCCGGTCCTACGAGCAGTACTTC.